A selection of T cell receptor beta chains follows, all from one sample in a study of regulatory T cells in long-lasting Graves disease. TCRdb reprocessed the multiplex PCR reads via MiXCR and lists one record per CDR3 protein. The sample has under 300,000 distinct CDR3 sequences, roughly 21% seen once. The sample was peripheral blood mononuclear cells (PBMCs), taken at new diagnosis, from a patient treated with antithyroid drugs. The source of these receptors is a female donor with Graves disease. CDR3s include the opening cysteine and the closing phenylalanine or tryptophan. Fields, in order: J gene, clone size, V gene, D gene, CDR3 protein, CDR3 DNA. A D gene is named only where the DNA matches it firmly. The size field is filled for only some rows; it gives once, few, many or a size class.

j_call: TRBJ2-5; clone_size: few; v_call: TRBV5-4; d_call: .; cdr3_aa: CASSFGAAPQETQYF; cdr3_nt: TGTGCCAGCAGCTTTGGTGCAGCCCCTCAAGAGACCCAGTACTTC
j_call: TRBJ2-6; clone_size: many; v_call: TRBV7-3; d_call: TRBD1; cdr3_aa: CASSRADRGRGANVLTF; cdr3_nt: TGTGCCAGCAGCCGCGCAGACAGGGGGCGAGGGGCCAACGTCCTGACTTTC
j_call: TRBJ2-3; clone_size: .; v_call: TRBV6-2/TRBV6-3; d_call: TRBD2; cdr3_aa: CATTPLADITDTQYF; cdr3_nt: TGTGCCACGACGCCTCTAGCGGACATCACAGATACGCAGTATTTT
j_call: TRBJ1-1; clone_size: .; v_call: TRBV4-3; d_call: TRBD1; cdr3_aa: CASSPGTGGTSEAFF; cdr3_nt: TGCGCCAGCAGCCCTGGGACAGGGGGCACATCTGAAGCTTTCTTT
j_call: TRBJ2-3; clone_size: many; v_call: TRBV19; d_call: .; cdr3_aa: CASNGGVGADTQYF; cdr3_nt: TGTGCCAGTAATGGAGGGGTTGGGGCAGATACGCAGTATTTT
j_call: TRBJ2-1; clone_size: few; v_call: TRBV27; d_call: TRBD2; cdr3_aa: CASSLPGLAAEGFF; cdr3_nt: TGTGCCAGCAGTTTACCGGGACTAGCGGCCGAGGGGTTCTTC
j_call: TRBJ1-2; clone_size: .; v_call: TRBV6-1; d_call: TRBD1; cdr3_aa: CASQTGTGSNYGYTF; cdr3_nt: TGTGCCAGCCAGACCGGGACAGGCTCTAACTATGGCTACACCTTC
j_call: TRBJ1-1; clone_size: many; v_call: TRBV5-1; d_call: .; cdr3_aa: CASSLAGVGVNTEAFF; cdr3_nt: TGCGCCAGCAGCTTGGCCGGGGTAGGGGTGAACACTGAAGCTTTCTTT
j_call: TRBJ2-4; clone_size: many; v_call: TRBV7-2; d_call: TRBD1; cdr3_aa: CASSLVGQGENIQYF; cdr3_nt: TGTGCCAGCAGCTTAGTAGGACAGGGGGAAAACATTCAGTACTTC
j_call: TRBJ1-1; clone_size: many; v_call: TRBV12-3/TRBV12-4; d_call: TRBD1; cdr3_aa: CASSYPQGGNTEAFF; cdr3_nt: TGTGCCAGCAGCTACCCACAGGGGGGAAACACTGAAGCTTTCTTT
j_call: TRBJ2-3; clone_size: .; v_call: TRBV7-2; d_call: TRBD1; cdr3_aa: CASSLQASGTGGLISTDTQYF; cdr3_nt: TGTGCCAGCAGCTTACAAGCTTCCGGGACAGGGGGCCTAATCAGCACAGATACGCAGTATTTT
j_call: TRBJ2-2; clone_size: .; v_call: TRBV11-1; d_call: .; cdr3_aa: CASFPFYREGTRELFF; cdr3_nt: TGTGCCAGCTTCCCCTTTTACAGGGAGGGCACCAGGGAGCTGTTTTTT
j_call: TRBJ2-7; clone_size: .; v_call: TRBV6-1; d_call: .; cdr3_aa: CASRSISRYEQYF; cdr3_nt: TGTGCCAGCAGGTCGATCTCTAGGTACGAGCAGTACTTC
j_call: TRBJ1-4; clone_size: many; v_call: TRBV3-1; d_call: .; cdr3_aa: CASSQDEIEKLFF; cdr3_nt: TGTGCCAGCAGCCAAGATGAAATAGAAAAACTGTTTTTT
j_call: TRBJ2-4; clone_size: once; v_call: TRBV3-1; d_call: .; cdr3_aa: CASSPPNSKNIQYF; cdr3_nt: TGTGCCAGCAGCCCACCAAACTCCAAAAACATTCAGTACTTC
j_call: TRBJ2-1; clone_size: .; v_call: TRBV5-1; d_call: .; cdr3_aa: CASSLMSGRYNEQFF; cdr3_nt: TGCGCCAGCAGCTTGATGTCGGGCCGATACAATGAGCAGTTCTTC
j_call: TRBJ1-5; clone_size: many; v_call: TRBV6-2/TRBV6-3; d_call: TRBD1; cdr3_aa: CASSQIQGNQPQHF; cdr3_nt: TGTGCCAGCAGTCAGATACAGGGGAATCAGCCCCAGCATTTT
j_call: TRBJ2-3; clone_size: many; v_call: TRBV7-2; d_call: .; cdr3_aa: CASVTTDTQYF; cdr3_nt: TGTGCCAGCGTGACCACAGATACGCAGTATTTT
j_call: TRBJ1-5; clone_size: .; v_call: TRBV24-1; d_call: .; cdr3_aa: CATSDPTTATSNQPQHF; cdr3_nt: TGTGCCACCAGTGACCCCACGACGGCGACTAGCAATCAGCCCCAGCATTTT
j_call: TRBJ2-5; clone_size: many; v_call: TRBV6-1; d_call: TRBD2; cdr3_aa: CASRDSGRLVTQYF; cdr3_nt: TGTGCCAGCAGGGATAGCGGGAGGCTTGTGACCCAGTACTTC